Each of the 30 T cell receptor beta chains below was sequenced from the same sample in a study of CD8 T cells in Susac syndrome. Reverse transcription of about 0.5 to 1 ug RNA used random hexamers. Via MiXCR, TCRdb re-called the immunoSEQ multiplex PCR reads, giving one row per CDR3 protein. Of about 150,000 distinct CDR3 sequences in the sample, just over 90% were seen once. What was sequenced was CD4+ T cells from PBMCs. Receptor source: a human donor in good health.

The chain recombines TRBV5-1 with TRBJ2-7; D unresolved. Germline CDR1 reads SGHRS; CDR2 reads YFSETQ. Trimming left V 5 bases short and J 2 bases short, with 14 bases between. This CDR3 spans 14 amino acids. The DNA of the CDR3 is TGCGCCAGCAGTATCACTCGTACGGCCTACGAGCAGTACTTC. This translates into CASSITRTAYEQYF. Together with reference TRBV5-1 and TRBJ2-7, the CDR3 gives the full variable domain: KAGVTQTPRYLIKTRGQQVTLSCSPISGHRSVSWYQQTPGQGLQFLFEYFSETQRNKGNFPGRFSGRQFSNSRSEMNVSTLELGDSALYLCASSITRTAYEQYFGPGTRLTVT.

The chain uses TRBV7-9 and TRBJ2-1, with D possibly being TRBD2 (6 bases). CDR1 and CDR2 from the germline V gene are SEHNR and FQNEAQ (reference sequence). This CDR3 has 15 residues. The ends were cut back, 4 bases at V and 6 bases at J, with 16 bases in the middle. CDR3 in DNA: TGTGCCAGCAGCTCCCGACTAGGAGGTGGCAATGAGCAGTTCTTC. Translation gives CASSSRLGGGNEQFF. Filled out from reference TRBV7-9 and TRBJ2-1, the complete variable domain reads DTGVSQNPRHKITKRGQNVTFRCDPISEHNRLYWYRQTLGQGPEFLTYFQNEAQLEKSRLLSDRFSAERPKGSFSTLEIQRTEQGDSAMYLCASSSRLGGGNEQFFGPGTRLTVL.

The rearrangement links TRBV3-1 to TRBJ2-2; no reliable D call. This CDR3 contains 11 residues. Trimming took off 3 bases at V and 10 bases at J, with 6 bases between the two ends. CDR1 LGHDT and CDR2 YNNKEL come from the germline V gene (reference sequence). CDR3 residues: CASSHGVELFF. The CDR3 DNA reads TGTGCCAGCAGCCATGGGGTGGAGCTGTTTTTT.

V gene TRBV5-1 combines with J gene TRBJ2-7; 8 bases map to TRBD2. Germline trimming cut 5 bases from V and 4 bases from J; bases unmatched to any gene: 8. This CDR3 region has 14 residues. Per the germline V gene, CDR1 is SGHRS and CDR2 is YFSETQ. This chain's CDR3 is CASRRSGGEYEQYF. In DNA, the CDR3 is TGCGCCAGCAGGCGCTCGGGAGGGGAGTACGAGCAGTACTTC.

The genes are TRBV6-6 and TRBJ2-1, with 14 bases lining up with TRBD2. The trim removed 7 bases at V and 7 bases at J, leaving 6 bases unmatched. The CDR3 sequence is 15 residues long. From germline, CDR1 is MNHNY and CDR2 SVGAGI (reference sequence). CDR3 bases: TGTGCCAGCACTTTCGGGACTAGCGGGAGAAATGAGCAGTTCTTC. This sequence encodes CASTFGTSGRNEQFF.

V and J are TRBV5-1 and TRBJ2-4, with unresolved D. This CDR3 contains 14 residues. Germline CDR1 reads SGHRS; CDR2 reads YFSETQ. Trimming cost V 4 bases and J 7 bases, with 15 bases left between them. The CDR3 region is CASSPESPLNIQYF. CDR3 bases: TGCGCCAGCAGCCCGGAGAGTCCTTTGAACATTCAGTACTTC.

V and J are TRBV5-1 and TRBJ1-1; tentatively, D is TRBD1 (6 bases). From germline, CDR1 is SGHRS and CDR2 YFSETQ. The V end was cut by 4 bases, the J end by 3 bases, with 13 bases between. The CDR3 has 14 amino acids. The CDR3 sequence is CASSKLGADTEAFF. The CDR3 nucleotides read TGCGCCAGCAGCAAGCTGGGGGCGGACACTGAAGCTTTCTTT.

V is TRBV19 and J is TRBJ1-6; D ambiguous. The CDR3 spans 13 residues. Germline V lookup: CDR1 LNHDA, CDR2 SQIVND (reference sequence). The V end was cut by 7 bases, the J end by 10 bases, with 14 bases between. In nucleotides, the CDR3 is TGTGCCAGTACCCTCCGGGAGGGCTCACCCCTCCACTTT. Translating it yields CASTLREGSPLHF. The full variable domain, its missing parts supplied by reference TRBV19 and TRBJ1-6, is DGGITQSPKYLFRKEGQNVTLSCEQNLNHDAMYWYRQDPGQGLRLIYYSQIVNDFQKGDIAEGYSVSREKKESFPLTVTSAQKNPTAFYLCASTLREGSPLHFGNGTRLTVT.

This chain connects TRBV6-5 to TRBJ2-3; 7 bases map to TRBD1. The CDR3 consists of 15 residues. CDR1 is MNHEY and CDR2 is SVGAGI in the germline V gene. The J segment lost 10 bases and the V segment lost 2 bases, leaving 12 bases of the junction unmatched. The CDR3 reads CASSYAWDSHIPQYF. The CDR3 DNA reads TGTGCCAGCAGTTACGCCTGGGACAGTCACATTCCGCAGTATTTT.

The chain carries TRBV6-5 and TRBJ1-2; the match to TRBD1 covers 7 bases. The CDR3 extends over 15 amino acids. With V trimmed by 4 bases and J by 8 bases, 13 bases remained unmatched. Germline V gives CDR1 MNHEY, CDR2 SVGAGI. CDR3 in DNA: TGTGCCAGCAGTTCCCACGGGACAGCCCGGATAGGCTACACCTTC. Protein: CASSSHGTARIGYTF.

This rearrangement joins TRBV5-1 to TRBJ2-5; no clear D. CDR3 length equals 13 residues. V gave up 0 bases and J gave up 3 bases, with 6 bases separating them. Per germline, CDR1 SGHRS and CDR2 YFSETQ. As DNA, the CDR3 is TGCGCCAGCAGCTTGGGGCAGGAAGAGACCCAGTACTTC. Amino acids: CASSLGQEETQYF.

To note about this clonotype: One end of the junction varies from germline; a read error may be responsible. The V gene is TRBV18, the J gene TRBJ2-7; 14 nucleotides match TRBD2. Germline CDR1 and CDR2: KGHSH and LQKENI. This CDR3 comprises 14 residues. The CDR3 DNA sequence: TGTGCCAGCGCACCGGGACTAGCGGGAGAAGAGCAGTACTTC. Translating gives CASAPGLAGEEQYF.

The chain couples TRBV28 to TRBJ2-7, with 7 bases fitting TRBD2. The germline gives CDR1 MDHEN, CDR2 SYDVKM. The length of the CDR3 is 14 residues. Germline trimming cut 3 bases from V and 1 base from J; bases unmatched to any gene: 3. CDR3 region: CASSLYGGSYEQYF. In nucleotides, the CDR3 is TGTGCCAGCAGTTTGTACGGGGGGTCCTACGAGCAGTACTTC.

This chain links TRBV4-3 with TRBJ1-2, with D possibly matching TRBD1 (5 bases). CDR3 length: 15 amino acids. CDR1 and CDR2 from the germline V gene are LGHNA and YSLEER. V dropped 3 bases and J dropped 3 bases, with 14 bases sitting between them. CDR3 protein: CASSQQPGPYYGYTF. In DNA form, the CDR3 reads TGCGCCAGCAGCCAGCAACCGGGACCTTACTATGGCTACACCTTC.

This clonotype was counted once. This chain connects TRBV6-1 to TRBJ2-7; D is uncertain. The CDR3 consists of 12 residues. The germline V gene encodes CDR1 MNHNS and CDR2 SASEGT. Between the trimmed V and J ends, which lost 7 bases and 2 bases, there was a span of 9 bases. This CDR3 reads CASIGLAYEQYF. Here the CDR3 DNA reads TGTGCCAGCATCGGCCTAGCCTACGAGCAGTACTTC.

This chain uses TRBV28 with TRBJ2-4; 7 bases line up with TRBD2. The CDR3 is made up of 16 amino acids. The germline V gene encodes CDR1 MDHEN and CDR2 SYDVKM. Germline trimming cut 7 bases from V and 3 bases from J; bases unmatched to any gene: 12. The CDR3 sequence is CASTSPGEGGKNIQYF. In nucleotides, the CDR3 is TGTGCCAGCACCTCCCCGGGGGAGGGAGGCAAAAACATTCAGTACTTC.

This chain uses TRBV5-1 with TRBJ2-7; D is possibly TRBD1 or TRBD2 (6 bases each). CDR3 size: 16 residues. V shed 0 bases and J shed 1 base, with 14 bases lying between them. Looked up from germline, CDR1 is SGHRS and CDR2 is YFSETQ. CDR3: CASSLGWGAISYEQYF. The CDR3 DNA reads as TGCGCCAGCAGCTTGGGTTGGGGGGCGATTTCCTACGAGCAGTACTTC.

The chain joins TRBV30 to TRBJ1-2, with 9 bases that match TRBD1. Trimming removed 0 bases from V and 4 bases from J; junction bases left unmatched: 6. Germline V lookup: CDR1 GTSNPN, CDR2 SVGIG (reference sequence). The CDR3 contains 15 residues. CDR3: CAWSVVGQGTYGYTF. In DNA, the CDR3 is TGTGCCTGGAGTGTTGTGGGACAGGGTACCTATGGCTACACCTTC. The full variable domain, its missing parts supplied by reference TRBV30 and TRBJ1-2, is SQTIHQWPATLVQPVGSPLSLECTVEGTSNPNLYWYRQAAGRGLQLLFYSVGIGQISSEVPQNLSASRPQDRQFILSSKKLLLSDSGFYLCAWSVVGQGTYGYTFGSGTRLTVV.

The J gene is TRBJ2-2, the V gene TRBV27; 11 nucleotides align to TRBD1. The V gene's germline CDR1 is MNHEY and CDR2 SMNVEV (reference sequence). V lost 3 bases, J lost 5 bases, and 8 bases stayed unmatched. The CDR3 loop spans 17 amino acids. CDR3 coding DNA: TGTGCCAGCAGTTTGGGCCGAGGGACAGGGGGAACCGGGGAGCTGTTTTTT. Its translation: CASSLGRGTGGTGELFF.

CDR3 sequence (DNA): TGTGCCAGCAGCCTGGGACAGGGGGCGAGAAACATTCAGTACTTC. It encodes CASSLGQGARNIQYF. The chain uses TRBV3-1 and TRBJ2-4; 12 bases align to TRBD1. In germline, CDR1 is LGHDT, CDR2 YNNKEL (reference sequence). After removal of 4 bases from V and 6 bases from J, the junction contained 4 bases not matched to a gene. The CDR3 runs to 15 residues.

This clonotype showed up just once. The chain links TRBV27 to TRBJ2-1; 9 bases align to TRBD2. The germline CDR1 and CDR2 sequences are MNHEY and SMNVEV (reference sequence). With V trimmed by 6 bases and J by 5 bases, 8 bases remained unmatched. CDR3 length: 15 residues. The DNA of the CDR3 is TGTGCCAGCAGCCGCAGCGGGGGGCGTAACAATGAGCAGTTCTTC. This codes for CASSRSGGRNNEQFF.

The genes are TRBV10-3 and TRBJ1-5; 10 bases match TRBD1. Trimming at V came to 0 bases and at J to 7 bases, leaving 12 bases not matched to a gene. Germline V CDR1 and CDR2: ENHRY, SYGVKD. The CDR3 totals 18 residues. CDR3 DNA: TGTGCCATCAGTGAGTCACCCGGATCGGGACAGGGGTTACAGCCCCAGCATTTT. Its translation is CAISESPGSGQGLQPQHF.

The chain couples TRBV29-1 to TRBJ2-4; 7 positions agree with TRBD1. The germline gives CDR1 SQVTM, CDR2 ANQGSEA. CDR3 length: 14 amino acids. V shed 0 bases and J 9 bases; nucleotides not matched to a gene: 8. CDR3 loop: CSVEDRVGGGIQYF. Here the CDR3 DNA reads TGCAGCGTTGAAGATCGGGTAGGGGGCGGCATTCAGTACTTC.

CDR3 DNA sequence: TGCGCCAGCTCCTTCAGGGATCCCCAGACTGGCTACACCTTC. Residues: CASSFRDPQTGYTF. This rearrangement joins TRBV5-1 to TRBJ1-2; a weak D match, TRBD1 (5 bases). Germline CDR1 SGHRS, CDR2 YFSETQ. This CDR3 is 14 amino acids long. V was shortened by 7 bases and J by 7 bases, with 20 bases between the two germline ends.

The J gene is TRBJ2-5, the V gene TRBV19, with D possibly matching TRBD2 (5 bases). This CDR3 region has 14 residues. Per germline, CDR1 LNHDA and CDR2 SQIVND (reference sequence). Between the trimmed V and J ends, which lost 4 bases and 1 base, there was a span of 10 bases. For the CDR3, the DNA is TGTGCCAGTAGTAAGAGGGCCCGCCAAGAGACCCAGTACTTC. Amino acid sequence: CASSKRARQETQYF.

The chain joins TRBV29-1 to TRBJ2-5, with a weak D call TRBD1 (5 bases). Trimming cost V 2 bases and J 3 bases, with 10 bases left between them. The CDR3 runs 13 residues. The germline gives CDR1 SQVTM, CDR2 ANQGSEA. CDR3 residues: CSVELQVKETQYF. CDR3 sequence (DNA): TGCAGCGTTGAATTACAGGTTAAAGAGACCCAGTACTTC.

V gene TRBV5-1 combines with J gene TRBJ2-3; 7 bases match TRBD2. The CDR3 contains 17 residues. Germline V gene lookup returns CDR1 SGHRS and CDR2 YFSETQ. V shed 4 bases, J shed 0 bases, and the junction held 11 bases outside the gene matches. CDR3 residues: CASSLLGLAASTDTQYF. In DNA, the CDR3 is TGCGCCAGCAGCCTCCTTGGGCTAGCGGCTAGCACAGATACGCAGTATTTT.

The chain links TRBV20-1 to TRBJ1-1; D uncertain. Trimming left V 1 base short and J 3 bases short, with 6 bases between. The CDR3 spans 12 residues. Germline V gives CDR1 DFQATT, CDR2 SNEGSKA (reference sequence). CDR3 coding DNA: TGCAGTGCTAGAGTGGCGTACACTGAAGCTTTCTTT. This gives the protein CSARVAYTEAFF.

This chain uses TRBV7-2 with TRBJ1-1; a possible D gene is TRBD1 (6 bases). Between the trimmed V and J ends, which lost 5 bases and 0 bases, there was a span of 19 bases. The CDR3 contains 17 residues. CDR1 and CDR2 (germline): SGHTA, FQGNSA. This CDR3 is CASSAQTGAVVNTEAFF. The CDR3 nucleotides are TGTGCCAGCAGCGCGCAGACGGGGGCCGTGGTGAACACTGAAGCTTTCTTT.

This rearrangement joins TRBV9 to TRBJ2-3; D unclear. CDR1 and CDR2 from the germline V gene are SGDLS and YYNGEE. This CDR3 is built from 13 residues. Trimming stripped 0 bases from V and 1 base from J, with 3 bases between. The CDR3 is CASSVDRTDTQYF. The CDR3 coding sequence is TGTGCCAGCAGCGTAGATCGCACAGATACGCAGTATTTT.